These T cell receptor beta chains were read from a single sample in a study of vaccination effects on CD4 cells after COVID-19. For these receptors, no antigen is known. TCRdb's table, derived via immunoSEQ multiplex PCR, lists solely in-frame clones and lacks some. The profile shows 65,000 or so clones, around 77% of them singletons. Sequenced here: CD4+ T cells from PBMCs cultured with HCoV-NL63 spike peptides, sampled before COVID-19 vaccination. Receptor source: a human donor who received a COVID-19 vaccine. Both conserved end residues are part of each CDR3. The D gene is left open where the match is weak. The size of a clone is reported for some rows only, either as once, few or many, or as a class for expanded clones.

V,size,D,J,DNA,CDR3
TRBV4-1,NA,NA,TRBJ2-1,TGCGCCAGCGCTCAGGACCCCGTCTCCTACAATGAGCAGTTCTTC,CASAQDPVSYNEQFF
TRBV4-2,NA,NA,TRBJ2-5,TGTGCCAGCAGCCAAGGCGGGGACCTAGGGCGGGAGACCCAGTACTTC,CASSQGGDLGRETQYF
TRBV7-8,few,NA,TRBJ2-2,TGTGCCAGCAGCCAATTACAGGGCGCCGGGGAGCTGTTTTTT,CASSQLQGAGELFF
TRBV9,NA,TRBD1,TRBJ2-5,TGTGCCAGCAGCGTAGACAGGGGGCAAGAGACCCAGTACTTC,CASSVDRGQETQYF
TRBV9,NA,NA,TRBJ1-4,TGTGCCAGCAGCGTCGAGGGCACAGGGAAGGAAAAACTGTTTTTT,CASSVEGTGKEKLFF
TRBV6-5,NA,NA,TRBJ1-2,TGTGCCAGCAGGGGGACGGGCAAACACTATGGCTACACCTTC,CASRGTGKHYGYTF
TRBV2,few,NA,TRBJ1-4,TGTGCCAGCAGTGATGGGGTGGCTAATGAAAAACTGTTTTTT,CASSDGVANEKLFF
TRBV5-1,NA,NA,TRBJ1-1,TGCGCCAGCAGCTCGGGACGGGCGAACACTGAAGCTTTCTTT,CASSSGRANTEAFF
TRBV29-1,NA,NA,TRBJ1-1,TGCAGCGTTATCGGACAGCTGCACACTGAAGCTTTCTTT,CSVIGQLHTEAFF
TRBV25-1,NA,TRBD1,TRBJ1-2,TGTGCCAGCAGTGAATACCCGGACAGGGGGCGCGGCTACACCTTC,CASSEYPDRGRGYTF
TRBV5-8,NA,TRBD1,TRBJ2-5,TGTGCCAGCAACCGACAGGGCCTTTTCCAAGAGACCCAGTACTTC,CASNRQGLFQETQYF
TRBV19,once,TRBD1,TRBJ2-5,TGTGCCAGTAGTCCCAGGACAGGGTGGGAGACCCAGTACTTC,CASSPRTGWETQYF
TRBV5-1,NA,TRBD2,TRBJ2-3,TGCGCCAGCAGCCTCAGCGGGGGGGCCGGAGATACGCAGTATTTT,CASSLSGGAGDTQYF
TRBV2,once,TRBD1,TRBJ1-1,TGTGCCAGAAGCGGACAGGGAGAGACTGAAGCTTTCTTT,CARSGQGETEAFF
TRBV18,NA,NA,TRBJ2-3,TGTGCCAGCTCACCCTCGAGGGCAGATACGCAGTATTTT,CASSPSRADTQYF
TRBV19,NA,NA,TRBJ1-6,TGTGCCAGTAGTATCGGGGGTGTAGGGTCACCCCTCCACTTT,CASSIGGVGSPLHF
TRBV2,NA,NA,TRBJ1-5,TGTGCCAGCAGTCTAGACAGTAGCAATCAGCCCCAGCATTTT,CASSLDSSNQPQHF
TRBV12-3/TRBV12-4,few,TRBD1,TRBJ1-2,TGTGCCAGCATCCTGACAGGGGACTACACCTTC,CASILTGDYTF
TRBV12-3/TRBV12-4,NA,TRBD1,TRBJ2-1,TGTGCCAGCAGTACTACAGGGGGCGGTGAGCAGTTCTTC,CASSTTGGGEQFF
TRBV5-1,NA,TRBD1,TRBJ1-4,TGCGCCAGCAGCTGGGGGGACAGCGATAATGAAAAACTGTTTTTT,CASSWGDSDNEKLFF
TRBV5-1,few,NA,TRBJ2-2,TGCGCCAGCAGCTTGAAGCCCTGGGAGCTGTTTTTT,CASSLKPWELFF
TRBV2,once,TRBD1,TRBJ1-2,TGTGCCAGCAGTGCGAAGGAGGGGGCCCGCTATGGCTACACCTTC,CASSAKEGARYGYTF
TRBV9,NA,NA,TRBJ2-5,TGTGCCAGCAGCGTCCGTCCCTGGGGGGAGACCCAGTACTTC,CASSVRPWGETQYF
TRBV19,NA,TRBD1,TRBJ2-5,TGTGCCAGTAGTCCAAGCCGGGACAGCCAGTACTTC,CASSPSRDSQYF
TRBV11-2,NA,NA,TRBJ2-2,TGTGCCAGCAGCTCCCAAAACTACGGGGAGCTGTTTTTT,CASSSQNYGELFF
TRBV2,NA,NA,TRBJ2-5,TGTGCCAGCAGTGTAGAATCGGGGGTCCAGACCCAGTACTTC,CASSVESGVQTQYF
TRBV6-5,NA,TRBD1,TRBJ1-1,TGTGCCAGCAGCGACAGGGGGCGAGGAACTGAAGCTTTCTTT,CASSDRGRGTEAFF
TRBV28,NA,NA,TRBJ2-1,TGTGCCAGCAGTTTATCGGCATACAATGAGCAGTTCTTC,CASSLSAYNEQFF
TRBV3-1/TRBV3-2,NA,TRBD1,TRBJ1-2,TGTGCCAGCAGCTTCGACAGGGGGCTCGGCTACACCTTC,CASSFDRGLGYTF
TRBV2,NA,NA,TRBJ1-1,TGTGCCAGCAGGGGGCGGCAGAGCTACACTGAAGCTTTCTTT,CASRGRQSYTEAFF
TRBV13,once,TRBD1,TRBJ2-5,TGTGCCAGCAGCTACAAGACAGGGGTGGGGGAGACCCAGTACTTC,CASSYKTGVGETQYF
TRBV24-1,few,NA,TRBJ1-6,TGTGCCACCCAGGGAAGCTCCTATAATTCACCCCTCCACTTT,CATQGSSYNSPLHF
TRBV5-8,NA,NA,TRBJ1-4,TGTGCCAGCACCTCCCGAGGGTCGCTGGGGGAAAAACTGTTTTTT,CASTSRGSLGEKLFF
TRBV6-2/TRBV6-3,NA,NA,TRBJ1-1,TGTGCCAGCAGTACCTACAGATACGAGGCTGAAGCTTTCTTT,CASSTYRYEAEAFF
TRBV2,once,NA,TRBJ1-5,TGTGCCAGCAGTGGTGACGACAGATATCAGCCCCAGCATTTT,CASSGDDRYQPQHF
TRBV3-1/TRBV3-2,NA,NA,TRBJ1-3,TGTGCCAGCAGCCAAGTGGCGATCTCTGGAAACACCATATATTTT,CASSQVAISGNTIYF
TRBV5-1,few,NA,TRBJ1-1,TGCGCCAGCAGCTTGGCCTCCGACAGCTCGAACACTGAAGCTTTCTTT,CASSLASDSSNTEAFF
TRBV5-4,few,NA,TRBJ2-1,TGTGCCAGCAGCCTGGACGGGAACAATGAGCAGTTCTTC,CASSLDGNNEQFF
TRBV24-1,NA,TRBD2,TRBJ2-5,TGTGCCACCAGTGAGGCGGGGGGGTGGAAGACCCAGTACTTC,CATSEAGGWKTQYF
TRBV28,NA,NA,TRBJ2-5,TGTGCCAGCAGTTTGTATGAGGAAGAGACCCAGTACTTC,CASSLYEEETQYF
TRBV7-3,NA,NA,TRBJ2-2,TGTGCCAGCAGCTTCCTCACCGGGGAGCTGTTTTTT,CASSFLTGELFF